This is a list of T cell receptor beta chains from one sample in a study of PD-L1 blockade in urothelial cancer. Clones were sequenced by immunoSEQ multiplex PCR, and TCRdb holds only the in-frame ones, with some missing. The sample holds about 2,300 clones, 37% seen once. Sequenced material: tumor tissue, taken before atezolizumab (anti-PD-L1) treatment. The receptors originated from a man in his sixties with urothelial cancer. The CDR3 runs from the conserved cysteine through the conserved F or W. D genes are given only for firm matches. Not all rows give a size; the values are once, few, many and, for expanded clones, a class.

TGCGCCAGCAGCTCTAGGTCTTCCTACAATGAGCAGTTCTTC,CASSSRSSYNEQFF,NA,few,TRBJ2-1,TRBV5-1
TGTGCCTGGAGCGTCCTCAGGGGCGGTAGCACAGATACGCAGTATTTT,CAWSVLRGGSTDTQYF,NA,NA,TRBJ2-3,TRBV30
TGTGCCAGCAATCCCGACAGCTACACTGAAGCTTTCTTT,CASNPDSYTEAFF,NA,NA,TRBJ1-1,TRBV28
TGTGCCAGCAGTTACGGCGGCGGACGGGCTTTCTTT,CASSYGGGRAFF,NA,few,TRBJ1-1,TRBV6-8
TGCGCCAGCAGCGACAGATCAACTAATGAAAAACTGTTTTTT,CASSDRSTNEKLFF,NA,few,TRBJ1-4,TRBV5-1
TGTGCCAGCACTATTGGGGGGGGATCCTACAATGAGCAGTTCTTC,CASTIGGGSYNEQFF,NA,few,TRBJ2-1,TRBV8-2
TGTGCCAGCAGCCCGAGGGGAGCAGGGAGGTCCTACGAGCAGTACTTC,CASSPRGAGRSYEQYF,NA,few,TRBJ2-7,TRBV14
TGTGCCAGTAGTATTGAGGGGTCGAATTCACCCCTCCACTTT,CASSIEGSNSPLHF,NA,NA,TRBJ1-6,TRBV19
TGTGCCAGCAGCCAAGTTAGGGGTCCCGAGCAGTACTTC,CASSQVRGPEQYF,NA,NA,TRBJ2-7,TRBV14
TGTGCCAGCAGCTTGGGTCAGGGGCCCCACGAGCAGTACTTC,CASSLGQGPHEQYF,NA,few,TRBJ2-7,TRBV11-3
TGTGCCAGCAGGGGGGACAGGGGAAACTACGAGCAGTACTTC,CASRGDRGNYEQYF,TRBD1,NA,TRBJ2-7,TRBV28
TGTGCCTGTACCGGGACAGGGGATTCACAGTACTTC,CACTGTGDSQYF,TRBD1,few,TRBJ2-7,TRBV30
TGCGCCAGCAGCAGGTTGGGGGGGGACCTAGGGTACAATGAGCAGTTCTTC,CASSRLGGDLGYNEQFF,TRBD2,few,TRBJ2-1,TRBV4-1
TGTGCCAGCAGCTTAGGATGGGGGACCGGGGAGCTGTTTTTT,CASSLGWGTGELFF,NA,NA,TRBJ2-2,TRBV11-3
TGTGCCAGCAGCGTGACCTCCTATAATTCACCCCTCCACTTT,CASSVTSYNSPLHF,NA,few,TRBJ1-6,TRBV6-8
TGCGCCAGCAGCCAAGAGGGGAATGCCGCGGATGAAAAACTGTTTTTT,CASSQEGNAADEKLFF,NA,medium-sized,TRBJ1-4,TRBV4-1
TGTGCCAGCCGAACAGGGGAAGAGACCCAGTACTTC,CASRTGEETQYF,TRBD1,few,TRBJ2-5,TRBV6-8
TGTGCCAGCAGACCCGGTCCAGGGGGCTTCCGCGGCGAAGCTTTCTTT,CASRPGPGGFRGEAFF,TRBD1,few,TRBJ1-1,TRBV6-8
TGTGCCTGGAGTGTACCCGGAACGGGGCAGCCCCAGCATTTT,CAWSVPGTGQPQHF,NA,few,TRBJ1-5,TRBV30
TGTGCCAGCAAAACGTTCCCAGGGAGCTCCTACAATGAGCAGTTCTTC,CASKTFPGSSYNEQFF,NA,large,TRBJ2-1,TRBV6-8
TGTGCCAGCAGTTTCCCCCCGGGGGTTCAGCCCCAGCATTTT,CASSFPPGVQPQHF,NA,NA,TRBJ1-5,TRBV28
TGTGCCAGCAGTGACCCCTCCCGGGGGGGGTACAATGAGCAGTTCTTC,CASSDPSRGGYNEQFF,TRBD2,NA,TRBJ2-1,TRBV6-8
TGCACCAGCAGCCGGGGGCCGAGACTCAGCTCCTACAATGAGCAGTTCTTC,CTSSRGPRLSSYNEQFF,NA,few,TRBJ2-1,TRBV1
TGTGCCAGCAGAACCCCAGGACAGGATACCACCTTC,CASRTPGQDTTF,TRBD1,few,TRBJ1-2,TRBV28
TGTGCCACCCACAGCCAGGGAGACTCTGGGGCCAACGTCCTGACTTTC,CATHSQGDSGANVLTF,NA,NA,TRBJ2-6,TRBV28
TGTGCCACCGAGGAGGGCCTTAGCTCCTACGAGCAGTACTTC,CATEEGLSSYEQYF,NA,large,TRBJ2-7,TRBV6-8
TGTGCCAGCAGTGGACGCCGGGATCAGCCCCAGCATTTT,CASSGRRDQPQHF,NA,few,TRBJ1-5,TRBV9
TGTGCCAGCAGCCTACTAGCGGGGGGGCACAATGAGCAGTTCTTC,CASSLLAGGHNEQFF,TRBD2,few,TRBJ2-1,TRBV11-3
TGCAGCGTTGTAGGCAGGGTGGCTGAAGCTTTCTTT,CSVVGRVAEAFF,NA,NA,TRBJ1-1,TRBV29-1
TGTGCCACCAGCAGAGATAGGAGCAATGAAAAACTGTTTTTT,CATSRDRSNEKLFF,NA,NA,TRBJ1-4,TRBV15
TGTGCCTGGAGTTATGCGTCTGGGGCCAACGTCCTGACTTTC,CAWSYASGANVLTF,NA,NA,TRBJ2-6,TRBV30
TGTGCCAGCAGCGTCGCTTCGAACACTGAAGCTTTCTTT,CASSVASNTEAFF,NA,NA,TRBJ1-1,TRBV9
TGTGCCAGTAGTATATCCGCAGACATCTCGCCCACTGAAGCTTTCTTT,CASSISADISPTEAFF,NA,NA,TRBJ1-1,TRBV19
TGTGCCAGTAGTGGCTGGGGGGGTAGCAATCAGCCCCAGCATTTT,CASSGWGGSNQPQHF,NA,few,TRBJ1-5,TRBV19
TGTGCCAGCAGCTTATCCGAGGGTCTATATAATTCACCCCTCCACTTT,CASSLSEGLYNSPLHF,NA,few,TRBJ1-6,TRBV11-3
TGTGCCAGCTCCTGGACAGGGATGAACACTGAAGCTTTCTTT,CASSWTGMNTEAFF,TRBD1,NA,TRBJ1-1,TRBV6-8
TGTGCCAGCAGCTCCCGCATAACAGGGATCTCCGCTAGCACAGATACGCAGTATTTT,CASSSRITGISASTDTQYF,NA,large,TRBJ2-3,TRBV6-8
TGTGCCAGCAGGGGAAGGGTGCTCGATGAAAAACTGTTTTTT,CASRGRVLDEKLFF,NA,NA,TRBJ1-4,TRBV28
TGTGCCAGTATGGCAGGGGGCTACACCGGGGAGCTGTTTTTT,CASMAGGYTGELFF,TRBD1,NA,TRBJ2-2,TRBV19
TGTGCCAGCAGCTTGAGGGACGATTCCTACGAGCAGTACTTC,CASSLRDDSYEQYF,NA,medium-sized,TRBJ2-7,TRBV11-3
TGTGCCAGTGCACCGGGTCACACAGATACGCAGTATTTT,CASAPGHTDTQYF,NA,once,TRBJ2-3,TRBV19
TGTGCCTGGAGTGGGGGCTCGACAGGGATCAACACTGAAGCTTTCTTT,CAWSGGSTGINTEAFF,TRBD1,few,TRBJ1-1,TRBV30
TGTGCCAGCAGTAAGGGGAGCTTGGAGTCCTACAATGAGCAGTTCTTC,CASSKGSLESYNEQFF,NA,few,TRBJ2-1,TRBV6-8
TGTGCCATCAGTGTCGGGGGACAGGGTGATAGTGGCTACACCTTC,CAISVGGQGDSGYTF,TRBD1,medium-sized,TRBJ1-2,TRBV6-8
TGTGCCAGCACCTCGCTGGGGATTCAGCCCCAGCATTTT,CASTSLGIQPQHF,NA,NA,TRBJ1-5,TRBV28